This T cell receptor (beta chain) was observed in a study of blood T cell repertoires in COVID-19. Study background: COVID-19 samples, acute and convalescent, were from the United States, Italy and Spain. From T cells, B-cell-depleted T cells, or PBMCs came the material, which was cDNA or gDNA.

Original data processing: Nucleated cell counts were estimated from reference gene primer amplification. Method: immunoSEQ multiplex PCR; TCRdb's copy keeps in-frame clones and lacks some. V and J calls plus clone size are reproduced from that table; the DNA served to infer D and trimming. Of about 130,000 clones in the sample, about four fifths were seen once. This sequence originates from a woman aged 80 or over with acute or convalescent COVID-19. Sequencing input: peripheral blood.

CDR3 DNA: TGTGCCAGCAGCGTCCAAAAGGGGCCGAATCAGCCCCAGCATTTT. Amino acid sequence: CASSVQKGPNQPQHF. V gene TRBV2 combines with J gene TRBJ1-5, with a tentative D call TRBD1 (5 bases). This CDR3 has 15 residues. V lost 6 bases, J lost 4 bases, and 16 bases lay in between. Looked up from germline, CDR1 is SNHLY and CDR2 is FYNNEI.